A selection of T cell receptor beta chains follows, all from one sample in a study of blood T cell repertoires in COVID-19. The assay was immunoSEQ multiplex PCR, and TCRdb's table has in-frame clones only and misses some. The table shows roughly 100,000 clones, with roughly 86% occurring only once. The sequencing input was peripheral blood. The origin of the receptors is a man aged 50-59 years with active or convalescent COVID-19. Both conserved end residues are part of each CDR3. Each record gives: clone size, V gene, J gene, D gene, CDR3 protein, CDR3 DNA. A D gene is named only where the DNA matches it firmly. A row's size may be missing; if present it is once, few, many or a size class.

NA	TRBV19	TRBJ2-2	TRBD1	CASSTPGQGNTGELFF	TGTGCCAGTAGTACCCCGGGACAGGGGAACACCGGGGAGCTGTTTTTT
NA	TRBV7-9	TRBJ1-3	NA	CASSLFYTIYF	TGTGCCAGCAGCTTATTCTACACCATATATTTT
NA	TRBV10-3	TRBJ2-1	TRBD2	CAISGTSGDSYNEQFF	TGTGCCATCAGTGGGACTAGCGGGGATTCCTACAATGAGCAGTTCTTC
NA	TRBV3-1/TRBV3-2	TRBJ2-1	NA	CASSQDPRFYNEQFF	TGTGCCAGCAGCCAAGATCCTAGGTTCTACAATGAGCAGTTCTTC
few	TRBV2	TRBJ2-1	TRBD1	CASTPTGGNEQFF	TGTGCCAGCACCCCGACAGGGGGGAATGAGCAGTTCTTC
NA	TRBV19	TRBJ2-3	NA	CASSPPPTSDTQYF	TGTGCCAGTAGTCCCCCTCCGACTTCTGATACGCAGTATTTT
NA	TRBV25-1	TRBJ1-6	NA	CASSPWTASSYNSPLHF	TGTGCCAGCAGTCCCTGGACAGCGAGCTCCTATAATTCACCCCTCCACTTT
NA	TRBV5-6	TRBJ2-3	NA	CASSFSGSPDTQYF	TGTGCCAGCAGCTTCAGCGGATCCCCAGATACGCAGTATTTT
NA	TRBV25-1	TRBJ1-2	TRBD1	CASSESPGTVLNYGYTF	TGTGCCAGCAGTGAGAGCCCCGGGACAGTCCTTAACTATGGCTACACCTTC
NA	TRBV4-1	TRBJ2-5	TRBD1	CASSQETGVGETQYF	TGCGCCAGCAGCCAGGAAACAGGGGTGGGGGAGACCCAGTACTTC
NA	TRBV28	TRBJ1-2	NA	CASSLGAGALGYTF	TGTGCCAGCAGTTTAGGGGCAGGGGCCCTCGGCTACACCTTC
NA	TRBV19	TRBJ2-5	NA	CASSIGTSIRETQYF	TGTGCCAGTAGTATAGGGACTTCAATCCGGGAGACCCAGTACTTC
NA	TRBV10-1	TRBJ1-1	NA	CASSVTVGSTEAFF	TGCGCCAGCAGCGTGACTGTAGGAAGCACTGAAGCTTTCTTT
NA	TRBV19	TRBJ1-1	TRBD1	CASSTSGTGLGTEAFF	TGTGCCAGTAGTACATCCGGGACAGGGTTGGGCACTGAAGCTTTCTTT
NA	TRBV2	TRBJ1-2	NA	CASSEGGNGYTF	TGTGCCAGCAGTGAGGGAGGGAATGGCTACACCTTC
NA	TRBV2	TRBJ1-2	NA	CASSGASNYGYTF	TGTGCCAGCAGTGGGGCGAGTAACTATGGCTACACCTTC
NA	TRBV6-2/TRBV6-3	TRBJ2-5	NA	CASSYISQGGYAETQYF	TGTGCCAGCAGTTACATCTCACAGGGAGGGTATGCAGAGACCCAGTACTTC
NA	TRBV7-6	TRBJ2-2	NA	CASSPQGANTGELFF	TGTGCCAGCAGCCCGCAGGGCGCGAACACCGGGGAGCTGTTTTTT
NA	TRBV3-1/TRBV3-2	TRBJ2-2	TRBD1	CASSQDLGQGSNTGELFF	TGTGCCAGCAGCCAAGATCTCGGACAGGGGTCGAACACCGGGGAGCTGTTTTTT
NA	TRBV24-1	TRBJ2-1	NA	CATSDFVASSYNEQFF	TGTGCCACCAGTGATTTTGTCGCGAGCTCCTACAATGAGCAGTTCTTC
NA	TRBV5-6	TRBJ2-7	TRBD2	CASRTIRAGGLEQYF	TGTGCCAGCAGAACGATCAGGGCGGGGGGGCTCGAGCAGTACTTC
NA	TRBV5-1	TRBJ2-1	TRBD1	CASSPDRIDEQFF	TGCGCCAGCAGCCCGGACAGGATCGATGAGCAGTTCTTC